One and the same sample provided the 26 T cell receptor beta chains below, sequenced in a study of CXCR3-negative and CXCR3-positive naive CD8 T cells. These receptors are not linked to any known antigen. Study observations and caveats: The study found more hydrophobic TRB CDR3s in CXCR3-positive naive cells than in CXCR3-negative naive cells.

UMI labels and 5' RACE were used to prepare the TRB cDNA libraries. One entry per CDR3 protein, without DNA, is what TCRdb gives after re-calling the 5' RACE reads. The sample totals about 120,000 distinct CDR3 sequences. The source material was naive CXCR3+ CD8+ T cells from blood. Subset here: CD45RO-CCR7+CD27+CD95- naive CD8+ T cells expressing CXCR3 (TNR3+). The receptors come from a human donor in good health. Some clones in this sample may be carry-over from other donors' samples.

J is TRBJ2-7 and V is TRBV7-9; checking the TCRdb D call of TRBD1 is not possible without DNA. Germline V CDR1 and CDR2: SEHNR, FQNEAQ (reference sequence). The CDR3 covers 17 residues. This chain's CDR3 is CASSQFETGGIFYEQYF.

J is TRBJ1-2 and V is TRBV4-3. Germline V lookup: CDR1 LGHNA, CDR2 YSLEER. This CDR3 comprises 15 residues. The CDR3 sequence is CASSQVVEGGNGYTF.

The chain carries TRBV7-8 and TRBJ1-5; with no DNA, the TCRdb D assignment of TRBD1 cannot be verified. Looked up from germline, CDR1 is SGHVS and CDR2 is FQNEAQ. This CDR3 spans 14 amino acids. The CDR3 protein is CASSRGYSNQPQHF.

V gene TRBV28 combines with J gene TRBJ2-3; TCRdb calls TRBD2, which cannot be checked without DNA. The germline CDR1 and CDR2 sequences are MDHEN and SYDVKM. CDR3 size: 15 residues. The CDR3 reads CASSPTRGGTDTQYF.

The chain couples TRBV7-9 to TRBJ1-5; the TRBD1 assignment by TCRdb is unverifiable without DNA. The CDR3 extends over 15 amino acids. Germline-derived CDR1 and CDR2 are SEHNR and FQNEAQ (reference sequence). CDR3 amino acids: CASSGGTGANQPQHF.

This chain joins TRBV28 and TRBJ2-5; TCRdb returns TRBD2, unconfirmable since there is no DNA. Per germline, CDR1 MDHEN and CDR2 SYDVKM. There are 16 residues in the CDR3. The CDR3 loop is CASSQRLAVHQETQYF.

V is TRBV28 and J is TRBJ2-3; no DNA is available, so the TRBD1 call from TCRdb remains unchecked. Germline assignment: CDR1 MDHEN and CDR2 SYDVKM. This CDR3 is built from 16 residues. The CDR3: CASSPRGGYPTDTQYF.

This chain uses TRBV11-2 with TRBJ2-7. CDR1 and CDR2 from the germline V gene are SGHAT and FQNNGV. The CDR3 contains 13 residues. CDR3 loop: CASSLVSLYEQYF.

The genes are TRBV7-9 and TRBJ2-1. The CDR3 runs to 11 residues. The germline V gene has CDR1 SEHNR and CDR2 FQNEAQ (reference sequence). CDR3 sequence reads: CASSLVGEQFF.

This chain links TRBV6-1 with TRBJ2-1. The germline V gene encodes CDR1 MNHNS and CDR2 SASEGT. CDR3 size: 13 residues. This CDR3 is CASSEVERNEQFF.

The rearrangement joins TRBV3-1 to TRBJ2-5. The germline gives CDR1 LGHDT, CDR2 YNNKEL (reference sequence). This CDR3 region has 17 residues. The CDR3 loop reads CASSQVWASGHEETQYF.

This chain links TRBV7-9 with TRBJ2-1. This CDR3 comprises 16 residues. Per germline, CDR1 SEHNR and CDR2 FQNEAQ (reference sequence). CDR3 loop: CASSSASGRAYNEQFF.

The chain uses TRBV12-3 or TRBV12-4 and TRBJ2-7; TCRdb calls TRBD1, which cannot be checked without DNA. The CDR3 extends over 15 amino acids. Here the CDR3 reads CASSPPGVGAHEQYF.

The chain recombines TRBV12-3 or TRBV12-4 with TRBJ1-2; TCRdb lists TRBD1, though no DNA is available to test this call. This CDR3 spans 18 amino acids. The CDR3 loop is CASRMGQGGLEANYGYTF.

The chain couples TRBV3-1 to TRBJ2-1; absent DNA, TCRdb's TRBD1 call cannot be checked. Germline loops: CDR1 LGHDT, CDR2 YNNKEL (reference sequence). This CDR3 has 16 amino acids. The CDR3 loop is CASSQTTGPPENEQFF.

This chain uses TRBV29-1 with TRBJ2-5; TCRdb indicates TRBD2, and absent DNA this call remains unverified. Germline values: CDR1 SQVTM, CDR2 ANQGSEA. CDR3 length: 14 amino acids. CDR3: CSVEDLAGQETQYF.

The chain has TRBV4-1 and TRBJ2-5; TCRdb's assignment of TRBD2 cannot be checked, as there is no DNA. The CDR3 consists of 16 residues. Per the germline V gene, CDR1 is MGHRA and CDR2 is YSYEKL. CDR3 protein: CASSQDPSQAGETQYF.

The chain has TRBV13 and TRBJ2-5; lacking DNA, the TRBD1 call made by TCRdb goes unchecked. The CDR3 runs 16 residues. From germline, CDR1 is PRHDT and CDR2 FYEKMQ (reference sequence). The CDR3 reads CASSLGQGDRRETQYF.

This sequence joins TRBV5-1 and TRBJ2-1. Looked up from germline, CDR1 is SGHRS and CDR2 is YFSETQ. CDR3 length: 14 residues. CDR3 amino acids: CASSLADVSPEQFF.

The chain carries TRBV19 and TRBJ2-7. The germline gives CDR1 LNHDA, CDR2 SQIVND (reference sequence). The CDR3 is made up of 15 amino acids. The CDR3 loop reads CASSMATRGSYEQYF.

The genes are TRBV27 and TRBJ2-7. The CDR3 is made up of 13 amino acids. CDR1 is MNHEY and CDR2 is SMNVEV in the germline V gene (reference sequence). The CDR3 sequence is CASSLQAAYEQYF.

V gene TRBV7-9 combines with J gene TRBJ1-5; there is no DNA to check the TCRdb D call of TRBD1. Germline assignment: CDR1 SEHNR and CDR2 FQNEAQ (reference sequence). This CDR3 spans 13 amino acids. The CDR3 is CASSPQDNQPQHF.

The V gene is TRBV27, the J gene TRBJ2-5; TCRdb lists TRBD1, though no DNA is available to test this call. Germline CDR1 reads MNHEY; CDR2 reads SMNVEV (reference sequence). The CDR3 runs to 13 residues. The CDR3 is CASSLRVRETQYF.

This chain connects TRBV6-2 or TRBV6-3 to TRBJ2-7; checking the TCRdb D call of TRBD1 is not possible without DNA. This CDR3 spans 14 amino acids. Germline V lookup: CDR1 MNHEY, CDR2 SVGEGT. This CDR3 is CASSFEGGASEQYF.

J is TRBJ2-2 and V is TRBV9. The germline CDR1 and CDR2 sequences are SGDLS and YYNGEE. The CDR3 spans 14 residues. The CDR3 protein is CASSVQANTGELFF. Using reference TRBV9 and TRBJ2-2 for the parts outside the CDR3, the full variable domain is DSGVTQTPKHLITATGQRVTLRCSPRSGDLSVYWYQQSLDQGLQFLIQYYNGEERAKGNILERFSAQQFPDLHSELNLSSLELGDSALYFCASSVQANTGELFFGEGSRLTVL.

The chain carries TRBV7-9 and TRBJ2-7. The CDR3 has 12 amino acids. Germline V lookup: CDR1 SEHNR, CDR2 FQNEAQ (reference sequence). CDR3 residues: CASSLIVYEQYF.